This passage covers 25 T cell receptor beta chains from one sample sequenced in a study of blood T cell repertoires in COVID-19. Profiling relied on immunoSEQ multiplex PCR, and the TCRdb table lists in-frame clones only, not all of them. The table includes about 210,000 clones, roughly 75% detected once. The specimen sequenced was peripheral blood. The receptors stem from a woman aged 65 to 85 with acute or convalescent COVID-19.

V and J are TRBV7-2 and TRBJ2-2; TRBD2 agrees at 12 bases. The germline CDR1 and CDR2 sequences are SGHTA and FQGNSA. The length of the CDR3 is 16 residues. V dropped 5 bases and J dropped 7; count of bases not matched to a gene: 8. The CDR3 DNA reads as TGTGCCAGCAGCCCCCCCGGGACTAGCGGGTTCGGGGAGCTGTTTTTT. Its protein is CASSPPGTSGFGELFF.

The rearrangement links TRBV15 to TRBJ2-3; TRBD2 might be the D (6 bases). There are 16 residues in the CDR3. Germline V lookup: CDR1 LNHNV, CDR2 YYDKDF (reference sequence). The V gene lost 3 bases and the J gene lost 0 bases, with 13 bases spanning the gap. CDR3 amino acids: CATSRGGRTSTDTQYF. The CDR3 bases are TGTGCCACCAGCAGGGGGGGACGGACTAGCACAGATACGCAGTATTTT.

The V and J genes are TRBV28 and TRBJ1-2; the D gene is possibly TRBD1 (5 bases). The length of the CDR3 is 13 residues. CDR1 and CDR2 from the germline V gene are MDHEN and SYDVKM. The germline V and J ends were trimmed by 3 bases and 1 base, with 6 bases remaining between them. Written as DNA, the CDR3 is TGTGCCAGCAGTTTGCAGGGTAACTATGGCTACACCTTC. This codes for CASSLQGNYGYTF.

This clone has more than one count but fewer than ten. The CDR3 protein is CASSVQGYADTQYF. CDR3 bases: TGTGCCAGCAGCGTACAGGGCTACGCAGATACGCAGTATTTT. The chain links TRBV6-4 to TRBJ2-3, with TRBD1 as a possible D gene (6 bases). This CDR3 is built from 14 residues. Germline CDR1 is MRHNA and CDR2 is SNTAGT. V was pared by 6 bases and J by 4 bases, with 14 bases between.

J is TRBJ1-6 and V is TRBV25-1; 7 bases agree with TRBD1. V trimming: 9 bases; J trimming: 8 bases; junction bases outside the gene matches: 10. The CDR3 sequence is 14 residues long. Per germline, CDR1 MGHDK and CDR2 SYGVNS. CDR3 bases: TGTGCCAGTTCCCTAGGGACAGTGCATTCACCCCTCCACTTT. Translation gives CASSLGTVHSPLHF.

The CDR3 DNA reads as TGTGCCAGCAGCTTACCAACAGGCACCGTCACAGATACGCAGTATTTT. Its translation is CASSLPTGTVTDTQYF. The V and J genes are TRBV11-1 and TRBJ2-3; D is possibly TRBD1 (5 bases). This CDR3 is built from 16 residues. CDR1 SGHAT and CDR2 FQDESV come from the germline V gene (reference sequence). V lost 2 bases and J lost 2, with 14 bases in between.

V and J are TRBV6-1 and TRBJ1-1, with no clear D. The germline V gene has CDR1 MNHNS and CDR2 SASEGT. There are 13 residues in the CDR3. V gave up 8 bases and J gave up 0 bases, with 10 bases separating them. CDR3 amino acids: CASQRTLNTEAFF. CDR3 in DNA: TGTGCCAGCCAAAGGACTTTGAACACTGAAGCTTTCTTT.

The chain employs TRBV6-5 and TRBJ2-5; D is perhaps TRBD2 (6 bases). CDR3 length: 16 residues. Deletions cut 2 bases from V and 5 bases from J, with 18 bases between. Germline loops: CDR1 MNHEY, CDR2 SVGAGI. The CDR3 sequence is CASSYTSEGWWETQYF. The CDR3, as DNA: TGTGCCAGCAGTTACACCTCGGAGGGGTGGTGGGAGACCCAGTACTTC.

The chain combines TRBV2 with TRBJ2-3, with D tentatively TRBD2 (6 bases). Germline CDR1 and CDR2: SNHLY and FYNNEI. The CDR3 is 13 residues long. V lost 6 bases, J lost 6 bases, and 13 bases lay in between. The CDR3 region has the DNA TGTGCCAGCAGCCCGACTAGGAGGGATACGCAGTATTTT. Its translation: CASSPTRRDTQYF.

The V call is TRBV6-2 or TRBV6-3, the J call TRBJ2-5; TRBD2 agrees at 7 bases. From germline, CDR1 is MNHEY and CDR2 SVGEGT. The CDR3 is 15 residues long. Trimming cost V 2 bases and J 5 bases; bases outside gene matches: 8. CDR3 DNA sequence: TGTGCCAGCAGTTACGCCGGGATGGGAGGGGAGACCCAGTACTTC. Translated, it gives CASSYAGMGGETQYF.

The chain employs TRBV11-2 and TRBJ1-6; D gene unclear. CDR3 length: 14 residues. The V and J ends lost 2 bases and 8 bases respectively, with 10 bases between them. The germline V gene encodes CDR1 SGHAT and CDR2 FQNNGV. The DNA for the CDR3 is TGTGCCAGCAGCTTAAGCCCGAGGGATTCACCCCTCCACTTT. This translates into CASSLSPRDSPLHF.

The chain has TRBV2 and TRBJ1-2; 10 positions agree with TRBD1. Looked up from germline, CDR1 is SNHLY and CDR2 is FYNNEI. The CDR3 totals 15 residues. V lost 4 bases and J lost 10; bases outside the gene matches: 12. The CDR3 bases are TGTGCCAGCAGTGGGCCGACGATGGGGACAGGGGACTACACCTTC. Its protein product is CASSGPTMGTGDYTF.

Written as DNA, the CDR3 is TGTGCCAGCAGTTACAGGGTGATGGGCATTCAGTACTTC. This codes for CASSYRVMGIQYF. The chain combines TRBV12-3 or TRBV12-4 with TRBJ2-4; the D gene is possibly TRBD1 (6 bases). The CDR3 runs to 13 residues. Trimming cost V 4 bases and J 9 bases, with 13 bases left between them.

This clone is a singleton in its sample. The J gene is TRBJ1-1, the V gene TRBV24-1; possibly TRBD1 for D (6 bases). The germline gives CDR1 KGHDR, CDR2 SFDVKD. The CDR3 extends over 13 amino acids. Trimming removed 9 bases at V and 4 bases at J, with 14 bases between. CDR3 loop: CATWGGQGTEAFF. The CDR3, as DNA: TGTGCCACCTGGGGGGGGCAGGGCACTGAAGCTTTCTTT.

The chain joins TRBV11-3 to TRBJ2-3, with D possibly being TRBD2 (5 bases). The CDR3 is made up of 12 amino acids. V shed 4 bases and J shed 5 bases, with 7 bases lying between them. Germline CDR1 SGHNT, CDR2 YENEEA. The CDR3 nucleotides read TGTGCCAGCAGCTCGAGGGAAGATACGCAGTATTTT. This sequence encodes CASSSREDTQYF. Full variable domain (missing parts from reference TRBV11-3 and TRBJ2-3): EAGVVQSPRYKIIEKKQPVAFWCNPISGHNTLYWYLQNLGQGPELLIRYENEEAVDDSQLPKDRFSAERLKGVDSTLKIQPAELGDSAVYLCASSSREDTQYFGPGTRLTVL.

The V call is TRBV27, the J call TRBJ2-7; 13 bases line up with TRBD2. Looked up from germline, CDR1 is MNHEY and CDR2 is SMNVEV (reference sequence). The ends lost 1 base at V and 2 bases at J; junction bases unmatched: 8. CDR3 length: 18 residues. The CDR3 reads CASSLFGSGTSGTYEQYF. The CDR3 nucleotides are TGTGCCAGCAGTTTATTTGGATCGGGGACTAGCGGGACCTACGAGCAGTACTTC.

The chain has TRBV20-1 and TRBJ1-2; no definite D call. This CDR3 is 11 amino acids long. Germline loops: CDR1 DFQATT, CDR2 SNEGSKA (reference sequence). V lost 6 bases to trimming and J lost 8 bases, with 13 bases between them. CDR3 DNA sequence: TGCAGTGCCCGGGGTTCGAGGGGCTACACCTTC. Its translation is CSARGSRGYTF.

The rearrangement joins TRBV5-1 to TRBJ2-3, with 9 bases fitting TRBD2. J was trimmed by 3 bases and V by 0 bases; bases with no gene match: 5. Germline CDR1 reads SGHRS; CDR2 reads YFSETQ. The CDR3 contains 16 residues. CDR3 sequence: CASSLDRGGATDTQYF. CDR3 bases: TGCGCCAGCAGCTTGGATCGCGGGGGGGCGACAGATACGCAGTATTTT. Complete variable domain (other parts from reference TRBV5-1 and TRBJ2-3): KAGVTQTPRYLIKTRGQQVTLSCSPISGHRSVSWYQQTPGQGLQFLFEYFSETQRNKGNFPGRFSGRQFSNSRSEMNVSTLELGDSALYLCASSLDRGGATDTQYFGPGTRLTVL.

The chain recombines TRBV11-2 with TRBJ2-5; 9 bases line up with TRBD2. The V segment lost 5 bases and the J segment 9 bases; nucleotides outside the gene matches: 16. CDR1 and CDR2 (germline): SGHAT, FQNNGV. CDR3 size: 16 residues. CDR3 in amino acids: CASSPLRAGGSAAQYF. The CDR3 bases are TGTGCCAGCAGCCCCCTGAGAGCGGGGGGTTCCGCGGCCCAGTACTTC.

The gene calls are TRBV4-3 and TRBJ2-1, with D possibly matching TRBD1 (5 bases). Germline values: CDR1 LGHNA, CDR2 YSLEER. The CDR3 totals 13 residues. V shed 5 bases and J shed 4 bases, with 9 bases lying between them. The CDR3 here is CASSGPGYNEQFF. The CDR3 coding sequence is TGCGCCAGCAGCGGACCAGGGTACAATGAGCAGTTCTTC.

The V gene is TRBV3-1 (or the pseudogene TRBV3-2), the J gene TRBJ1-3; D not certain. V lost 2 bases and J 0 bases, leaving 8 bases between the germline ends. The CDR3 totals 15 residues. The germline gives CDR1 LGHDT, CDR2 YNNKEL (reference sequence). This chain's CDR3 is CASSQNPTSGNTIYF. The CDR3 DNA sequence: TGTGCCAGCAGCCAAAATCCTACCTCTGGAAACACCATATATTTT.

The chain employs TRBV29-1 and TRBJ2-1; 11 bases are shared with TRBD2. After removal of 7 bases from V and 9 bases from J, the junction contained 8 bases not matched to a gene. The CDR3 is 13 residues long. Germline V gives CDR1 SQVTM, CDR2 ANQGSEA. The CDR3 loop is CSARRLAGTEQFF. In DNA form, the CDR3 reads TGCAGCGCCCGCCGACTAGCGGGGACTGAGCAGTTCTTC.

This clone was observed a single time. Here the CDR3 DNA reads TGTGCCAGCAGTCCTCTGGGGAGGGGGAACACTGAAGCTTTCTTT. Its protein product is CASSPLGRGNTEAFF. The chain combines TRBV6-6 with TRBJ1-1; possibly TRBD1 for D (5 bases). Germline V gene lookup returns CDR1 MNHNY and CDR2 SVGAGI (reference sequence). Trimming shortened V by 5 bases and J by 1 base, and 14 bases separated the two germline ends. The CDR3 is made up of 15 amino acids.

This rearrangement joins TRBV18 to TRBJ1-1; the D is unclear. Germline-derived CDR1 and CDR2 are KGHSH and LQKENI. The CDR3 sequence is 14 residues long. Deletions cut 5 bases from V and 2 bases from J, with 12 bases between. The CDR3 spells CASSSSTVNTEAFF. The CDR3 DNA follows: TGTGCCAGCTCATCTTCGACTGTTAACACTGAAGCTTTCTTT.

The chain recombines TRBV24-1 with TRBJ2-3; 7 bases map to TRBD1. V shed 4 bases and J 0 bases; nucleotides not matched to a gene: 6. The CDR3 has 16 residues. Germline assignment: CDR1 KGHDR and CDR2 SFDVKD. The chain's CDR3 is CATSDLTGSSTDTQYF. The CDR3 nucleotides are TGTGCCACCAGTGACCTGACAGGGTCAAGCACAGATACGCAGTATTTT.